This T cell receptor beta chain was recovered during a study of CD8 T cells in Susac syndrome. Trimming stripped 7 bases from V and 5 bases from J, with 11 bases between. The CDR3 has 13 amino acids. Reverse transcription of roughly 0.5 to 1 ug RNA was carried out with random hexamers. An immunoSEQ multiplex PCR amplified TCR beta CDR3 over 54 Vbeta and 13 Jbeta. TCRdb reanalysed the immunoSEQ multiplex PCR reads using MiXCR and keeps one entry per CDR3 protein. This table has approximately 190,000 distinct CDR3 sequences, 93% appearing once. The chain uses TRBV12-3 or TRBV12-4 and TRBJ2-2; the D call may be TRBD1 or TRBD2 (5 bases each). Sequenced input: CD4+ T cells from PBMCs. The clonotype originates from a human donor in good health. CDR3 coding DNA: TGTGCCAGCACCTTGAGGGGAACCGGGGAGCTGTTTTTT. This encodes CASTLRGTGELFF.